The TCR beta chain described here comes from a study of Tregs in tolerant kidney transplant recipients. CDR1 is SGDLS and CDR2 is YYNGEE in the germline V gene. The CDR3 length is 15 residues. V was shortened by 4 bases and J by 2 bases, with 15 bases between the two germline ends. Sequenced by immunoSEQ multiplex PCR; TCRdb stores in-frame clones only, minus some. The table shows 110,000 or so clones, with 92% occurring only once. The origin of this receptor is a human donor in good health. The specimen was CD4+ T cells from blood. V is TRBV9 and J is TRBJ1-2; a weak D match, TRBD1 (6 bases). The CDR3 DNA is TGTGCCAGCAGCCAAGGGGGACGGCAGAACTATGGCTACACCTTC. It yields the protein CASSQGGRQNYGYTF.